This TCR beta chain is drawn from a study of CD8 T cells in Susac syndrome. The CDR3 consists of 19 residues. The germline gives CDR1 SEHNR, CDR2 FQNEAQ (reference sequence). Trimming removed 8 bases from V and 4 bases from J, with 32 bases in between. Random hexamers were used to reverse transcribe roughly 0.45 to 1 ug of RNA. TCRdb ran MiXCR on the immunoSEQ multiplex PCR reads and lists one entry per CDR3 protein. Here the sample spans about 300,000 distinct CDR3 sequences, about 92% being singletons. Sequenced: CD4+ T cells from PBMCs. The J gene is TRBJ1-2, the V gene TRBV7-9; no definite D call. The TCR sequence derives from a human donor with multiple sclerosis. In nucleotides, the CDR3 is TGTGCCAGCCAACCGTTCCAGTCAGTCGTCGTCGGGGATATCTATGGCTACACCTTC. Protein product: CASQPFQSVVVGDIYGYTF.